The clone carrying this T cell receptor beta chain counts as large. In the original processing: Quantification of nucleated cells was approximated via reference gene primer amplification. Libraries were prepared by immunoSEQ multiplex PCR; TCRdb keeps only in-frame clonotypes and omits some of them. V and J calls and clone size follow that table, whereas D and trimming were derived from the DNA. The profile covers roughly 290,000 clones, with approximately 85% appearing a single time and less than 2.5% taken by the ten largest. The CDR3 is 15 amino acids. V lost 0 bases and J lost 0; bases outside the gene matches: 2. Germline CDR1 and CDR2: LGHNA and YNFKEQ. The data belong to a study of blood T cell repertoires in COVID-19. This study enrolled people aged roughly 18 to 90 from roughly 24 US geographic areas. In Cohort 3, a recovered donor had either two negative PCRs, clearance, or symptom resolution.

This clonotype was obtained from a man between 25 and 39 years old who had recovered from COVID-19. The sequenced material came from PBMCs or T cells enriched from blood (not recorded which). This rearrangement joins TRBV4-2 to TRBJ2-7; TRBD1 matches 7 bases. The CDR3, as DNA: TGTGCCAGCAGCCAAGAAGGGACAGTCTCCTACGAGCAGTACTTC. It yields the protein CASSQEGTVSYEQYF.